Detailed here is one TCR beta chain. As yet, its antigen is unknown. These data belong to a study of vaccination effects on CD4 cells after COVID-19. Points from the study as a whole: Few convalescent patients were studied, and early post-infection samples were lacking.

The assay was immunoSEQ multiplex PCR, and TCRdb's table has in-frame clones only and misses some. The profile shows tens of thousands of clones, 75% to 80% of them singletons. Antigen-specific CD4+ T cells were expanded with viral peptide pools in the ViraFEST assay before sequencing. With roughly nine days of culture completed, CD4+ T cells were isolated. It was two doses of either the BNT162b2 or mRNA-1273 vaccine that participants received. The CDR3 consists of 16 residues. This specimen consisted of CD4+ T cells from PBMCs cultured with SARS-CoV-2 spike peptides, obtained after COVID-19 vaccination. This clonotype was sampled from a human donor who received a COVID-19 vaccine. Some clones in this sample may be carry-over from other donors' samples. The V call is TRBV21-1, the J call TRBJ2-7; TRBD2 is the table's D call, not checked against the DNA. TRBV21-1 is a pseudogene locus. For the CDR3, the DNA is TGTGCCAGCAGCAAAGTTGAGGGTTTATACTCCTACGAGCAGTACGTC. Protein product: CASSKVEGLYSYEQYV.